This T cell receptor (beta chain) was documented in a study of T cell responses to AZD1222 COVID-19 vaccine. Data came from immunoSEQ multiplex PCR; TCRdb stores just in-frame clones and leaves some out. The repertoire holds some 150,000 clones, with 90% as singletons. Deletions cut 1 base from V and 1 base from J, with 3 bases between. CDR3 size: 13 residues. The germline V gene encodes CDR1 MNHEY and CDR2 SMNVEV (reference sequence). This sequence originates from an adult in good health. The gene calls are TRBV27 and TRBJ2-3, with no clear D. Here the sequenced sample was peripheral blood, taken on day 0 of AZD1222 vaccination. The CDR3 loop is CASSLFGTDTQYF. The DNA of the CDR3 is TGTGCCAGCAGTTTATTTGGCACAGATACGCAGTATTTT.